The source of this T cell receptor (beta chain) is a study of blood T cell repertoires in COVID-19. The protocol was immunoSEQ multiplex PCR, while the TCRdb copy is restricted to in-frame clones and leaves out a portion. The sample holds about 400,000 clones; around 89% are singletons and the top ten take approximately 1%. The CDR3 has 12 amino acids. Trimming shortened V by 6 bases and J by 3 bases, and 9 bases separated the two germline ends. From germline, CDR1 is SGHTA and CDR2 FQGNSA. The sample was PBMCs or T cells enriched from blood (not recorded which). This sequence joins TRBV7-2 and TRBJ2-7, with D possibly TRBD1 on 5 matching bases. The receptor comes from a woman aged 25 to 39 with acute COVID-19. CDR3 sequence: CASRGLFYEQYF. CDR3 sequence (DNA): TGTGCCAGCAGGGGGCTGTTCTACGAGCAGTACTTC.